The 9 T cell receptor beta chains presented below share a single source sample, sequenced in a study of cytomegalovirus exposure and HLA in healthy donors. The assay was immunoSEQ multiplex PCR, and TCRdb's table has in-frame clones only and misses some. The table lists fewer than 250,000 clones, around 88% of them singletons. The source material was PBMCs. The receptors derive from a woman between 18 and 29 years old in good health and CMV-seronegative.

This chain joins TRBV2 and TRBJ1-2; TRBD1 matches 9 bases. Germline V gene lookup returns CDR1 SNHLY and CDR2 FYNNEI. This CDR3 has 15 amino acids. V was pared by 3 bases and J by 8 bases, with 10 bases of the junction left unmatched. In DNA, the CDR3 is TGTGCCAGCAGTGACCGGGACAGGGCCAAGGGCGGCTACACCTTC. Its translation: CASSDRDRAKGGYTF. Based on the CDR3 plus reference TRBV2 and TRBJ1-2, the full variable domain is EPEVTQTPSHQVTQMGQEVILRCVPISNHLYFYWYRQILGQKVEFLVSFYNNEISEKSEIFDDQFSVERPDGSNFTLKIRSTKLEDSAMYFCASSDRDRAKGGYTFGSGTRLTVV.

The rearrangement links TRBV7-9 to TRBJ2-5; 7 bases agree with TRBD2. V dropped 1 base and J dropped 5; count of bases not matched to a gene: 10. The length of the CDR3 is 16 residues. The germline gives CDR1 SEHNR, CDR2 FQNEAQ (reference sequence). Here the CDR3 reads CASSLVHAGAGETQYF. The CDR3, as DNA: TGTGCCAGCAGCTTAGTTCATGCGGGAGCGGGGGAGACCCAGTACTTC.

The rearrangement joins TRBV4-1 to TRBJ2-5; no reliable D call. The CDR3 totals 13 residues. The V and J ends lost 1 base and 9 bases respectively, with 12 bases between them. Germline V CDR1 and CDR2: MGHRA, YSYEKL. CDR3 DNA sequence: TGCGCCAGCAGCCAAGGTTTTGTGTCGGCCCAGTACTTC. This translates into CASSQGFVSAQYF.

The chain links TRBV20-1 to TRBJ2-7, with D tentatively TRBD1 (6 bases). There are 11 residues in the CDR3. The germline V gene encodes CDR1 DFQATT and CDR2 SNEGSKA (reference sequence). Trimming left V 6 bases short and J 2 bases short, with 8 bases between. The DNA for the CDR3 is TGCAGTGCGGGGACACCCTACGAGCAGTACTTC. It translates to CSAGTPYEQYF.

The rearrangement joins TRBV25-1 to TRBJ2-7, with D possibly TRBD2 on 5 matching bases. The CDR3 has 13 amino acids. Trimming took off 6 bases at V and 3 bases at J, with 12 bases between the two ends. Germline V CDR1 and CDR2: MGHDK, SYGVNS. CDR3 DNA sequence: TGTGCCAGCAGGGGGAGCCCCAACTACGAGCAGTACTTC. Translation gives CASRGSPNYEQYF.

This clone was counted between two and nine times. The rearrangement joins TRBV7-9 to TRBJ2-4; D is ambiguous. Germline V lookup: CDR1 SEHNR, CDR2 FQNEAQ (reference sequence). V shed 0 bases and J shed 0 bases, with 3 bases lying between them. The CDR3 has 14 residues. CDR3: CASSLALAKNIQYF. For the CDR3, the DNA is TGTGCCAGCAGCTTAGCCCTAGCCAAAAACATTCAGTACTTC.

The chain employs TRBV19 and TRBJ1-2, with D hard to call. The length of the CDR3 is 13 residues. V shed 7 bases and J shed 2 bases, with 11 bases lying between them. The germline V gene has CDR1 LNHDA and CDR2 SQIVND (reference sequence). CDR3 DNA sequence: TGTGCCAGTACGGAGAGCCTCAACTATGGCTACACCTTC. It translates to CASTESLNYGYTF.

V gene TRBV30 combines with J gene TRBJ1-2; 9 bases are shared with TRBD1. Per germline, CDR1 GTSNPN and CDR2 SVGIG (reference sequence). There are 12 residues in the CDR3. V trimming: 8 bases; J trimming: 1 base; junction bases outside the gene matches: 2. Here the CDR3 reads CAGTGFNYGYTF. The CDR3 coding sequence is TGTGCCGGGACAGGGTTTAACTATGGCTACACCTTC. Based on the CDR3 plus reference TRBV30 and TRBJ1-2, the full variable domain is SQTIHQWPATLVQPVGSPLSLECTVEGTSNPNLYWYRQAAGRGLQLLFYSVGIGQISSEVPQNLSASRPQDRQFILSSKKLLLSDSGFYLCAGTGFNYGYTFGSGTRLTVV.

The chain combines TRBV6-6 with TRBJ1-4; D is perhaps TRBD1 (6 bases). Trimming pared 11 bases from V and 6 bases from J, leaving 16 bases between. This CDR3 region has 13 residues. Germline CDR1 reads MNHNY; CDR2 reads SVGAGI (reference sequence). In DNA, the CDR3 is TGTGCCGGGCGACAATCAGGGGATGAAAAACTGTTTTTT. Translation gives CAGRQSGDEKLFF.